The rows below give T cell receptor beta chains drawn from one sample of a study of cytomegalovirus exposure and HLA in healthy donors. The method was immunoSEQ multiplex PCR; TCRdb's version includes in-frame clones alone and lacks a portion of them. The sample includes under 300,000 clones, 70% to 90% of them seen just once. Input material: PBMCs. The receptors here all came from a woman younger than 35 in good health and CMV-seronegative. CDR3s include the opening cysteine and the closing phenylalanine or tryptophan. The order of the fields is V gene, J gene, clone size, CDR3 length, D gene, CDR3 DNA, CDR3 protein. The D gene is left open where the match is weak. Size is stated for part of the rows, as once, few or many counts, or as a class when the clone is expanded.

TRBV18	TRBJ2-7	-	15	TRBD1	TGTGCCAGCTCCCAACGGGACAGGGGGTCCTACGAGCAGTACTTC	CASSQRDRGSYEQYF
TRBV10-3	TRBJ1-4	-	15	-	TGTGCCATCAGTGAGGGTCGGGGTGCTAATGAAAAACTGTTTTTT	CAISEGRGANEKLFF
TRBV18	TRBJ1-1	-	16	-	TGTGCCAGCTCTCGATCTCAGGGGAACATGAACACTGAAGCTTTCTTT	CASSRSQGNMNTEAFF
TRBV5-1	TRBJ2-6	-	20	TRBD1	TGCGCCAGCAGCTTGTTTTTCCCCGGGACAGGTTCCTCTGGGGCCAACGTCCTGACTTTC	CASSLFFPGTGSSGANVLTF
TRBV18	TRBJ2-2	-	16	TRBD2	TGTGCCAGCTCTCGTGGACTAGCGGTAAACACCGGGGAGCTGTTTTTT	CASSRGLAVNTGELFF
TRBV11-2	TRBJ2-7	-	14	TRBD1	TGTGCCAGCAGCTTATTGGACAGGGACGACGAGCAGTACTTC	CASSLLDRDDEQYF
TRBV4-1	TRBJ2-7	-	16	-	TGCGCCAGCAGCCAATCCGGCGGGGAGAGCTCCTACGAGCAGTACTTC	CASSQSGGESSYEQYF
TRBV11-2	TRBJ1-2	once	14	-	TGTGCCAGCAGCTTAAGTTCAGGGGTTGACGGCTACACCTTC	CASSLSSGVDGYTF
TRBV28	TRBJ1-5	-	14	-	TGTGCCAGCATTTCGCCTGAGGGCAATCAGCCCCAGCATTTT	CASISPEGNQPQHF
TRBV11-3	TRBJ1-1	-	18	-	TGTGCCAGCAGCTTAACCCTTTTTATGGGGCGCGGGGGAACTGAAGCTTTCTTT	CASSLTLFMGRGGTEAFF
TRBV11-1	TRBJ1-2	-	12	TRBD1	TGTGCCAGCAGCCTCGGACAGGAGTCTTCGCATTTT	CASSLGQESSHF
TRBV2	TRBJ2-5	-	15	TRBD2	TGTGCCAGCAGCGACATCGGGGGGGTCCAAGAGACCCAGTACTTC	CASSDIGGVQETQYF
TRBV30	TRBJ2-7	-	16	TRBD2	TGTGCCTGGAGTGTACAAACTAGCGGGAGCGGGTACGAGCAGTACTTC	CAWSVQTSGSGYEQYF
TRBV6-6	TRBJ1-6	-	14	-	TGTGCCAGCAGTCCCCAGGGAAGTGATTCACCCCTCCACTTT	CASSPQGSDSPLHF
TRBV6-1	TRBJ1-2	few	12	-	TGTGCCAGCAGTGGTAGGGAGGGCGGCTACACCTTC	CASSGREGGYTF
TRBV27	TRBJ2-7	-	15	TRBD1	TGTGCCAGCAGTGCGGAGACAGGGATCTCCTACGAGCAGTACTTC	CASSAETGISYEQYF
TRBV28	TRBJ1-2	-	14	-	TGTGCCAGCAGTCTGAAGACGGGTAACTATGGCTACACCTTC	CASSLKTGNYGYTF
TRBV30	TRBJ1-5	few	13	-	TGTGCCTGGAGGGCGGGAAGGAATCAGCCCCAGCATTTT	CAWRAGRNQPQHF
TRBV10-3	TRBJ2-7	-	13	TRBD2	TGTGCCTTACGGGGGGTTTCCTCCTACGAGCAGTACTTC	CALRGVSSYEQYF
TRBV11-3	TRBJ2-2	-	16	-	TGTGCCAGCAGCTTAGTTCGGGGATCGAACACCGGGGAGCTGTTTTTT	CASSLVRGSNTGELFF
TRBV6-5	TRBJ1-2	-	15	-	TGTGCCAGCAGTTTCCAAGGACACGGAGATTATGGCTACACCTTC	CASSFQGHGDYGYTF
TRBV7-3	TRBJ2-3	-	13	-	TGTGCCAGCAGCTTAGGCACAGTGGATACGCAGTATTTT	CASSLGTVDTQYF
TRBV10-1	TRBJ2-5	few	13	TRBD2	TGCGCCAGCAGTAGGAGGGAGGGCGAGACCCAGTACTTC	CASSRREGETQYF
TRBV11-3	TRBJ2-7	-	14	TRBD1	TGTGCCAGCAGCTCGGGACAGGGGGCTTACGAGCAGTACTTC	CASSSGQGAYEQYF
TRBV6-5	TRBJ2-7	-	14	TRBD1	TGTGCCAGCAGTTACGAACAGGGGGTATACGAGCAGTACTTC	CASSYEQGVYEQYF
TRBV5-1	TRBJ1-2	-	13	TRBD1	TGCGCCAGCAGCTTAGGGACAGCCTATGGCTACACCTTC	CASSLGTAYGYTF
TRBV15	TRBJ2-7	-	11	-	TGTGCCACCGGTCGCGGGATTGAGCAGTACTTC	CATGRGIEQYF
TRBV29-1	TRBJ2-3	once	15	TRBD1	TGCAGCGTTGTAGGGGACAGCTCTTCCACAGATACGCAGTATTTT	CSVVGDSSSTDTQYF
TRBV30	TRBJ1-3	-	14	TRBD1	TGTGCCTGGATGAGGGGGCTAGCTGGAAACACCATATATTTT	CAWMRGLAGNTIYF
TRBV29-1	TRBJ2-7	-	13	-	TGCAGCGTAGCCGGAGGGACAGCCTACGAGCAGTACTTC	CSVAGGTAYEQYF
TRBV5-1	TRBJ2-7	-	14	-	TGCGCCAGCAGCTCCCGGGACACCCGATACGAGCAGTACTTC	CASSSRDTRYEQYF
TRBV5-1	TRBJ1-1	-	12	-	TGCGCCAGCAGCTTGCAGGACACTGAAGCTTTCTTT	CASSLQDTEAFF
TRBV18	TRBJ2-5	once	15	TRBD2	TGTGCCAGCTCAAGGACTAGCGGGAGGGAGGAGACCCAGTACTTC	CASSRTSGREETQYF
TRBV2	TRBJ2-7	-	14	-	TGTGCCAGCAGGGGGGGCCTGGGAGGGATCGAGCAGTACTTC	CASRGGLGGIEQYF
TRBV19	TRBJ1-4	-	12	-	TGTGCCAGTAAACGGGGGAATGAAAAACTGTTTTTT	CASKRGNEKLFF
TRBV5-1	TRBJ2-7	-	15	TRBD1	TGCGCCAGCAGCTTGGGCGGACAGGCCCCCTACGAGCAGTACTTC	CASSLGGQAPYEQYF
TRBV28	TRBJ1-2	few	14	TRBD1	TGTGCCAGCAGGGGGGGGACAGGGTTTGGTGGCTACACCTTC	CASRGGTGFGGYTF
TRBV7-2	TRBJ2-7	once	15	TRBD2	TGTGCCAGCAGCTTAGGGCTAGCGGGGGGCTACGAGCAGTACTTC	CASSLGLAGGYEQYF
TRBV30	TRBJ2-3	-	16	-	TGTGCCTGGAGGGTTTTCGGGGGAACTAGCACAGATACGCAGTATTTT	CAWRVFGGTSTDTQYF
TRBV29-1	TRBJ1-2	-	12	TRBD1	TGCAGCGTTGAACAGGACAGGGATGGCTACACCTTC	CSVEQDRDGYTF
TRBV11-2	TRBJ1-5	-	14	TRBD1	TGTGCCAGCAGCTTGGGGACAGGGAACCAGCCCCAGCATTTT	CASSLGTGNQPQHF
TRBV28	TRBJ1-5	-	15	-	TGTGCCAGCAGGCGCACGGGTGGGGGGAATCAGCCCCAGCATTTT	CASRRTGGGNQPQHF
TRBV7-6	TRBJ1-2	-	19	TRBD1	TGTGCCAGCAGCTTAGCGGCTCCGTATCCGGGACAGGACTCCTATGGCTACACCTTC	CASSLAAPYPGQDSYGYTF
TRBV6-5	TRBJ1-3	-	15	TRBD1	TGTGCCAGCAGTAAGACAGGGTTCTCTGGAAACACCATATATTTT	CASSKTGFSGNTIYF
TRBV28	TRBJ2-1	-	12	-	TGTGCCAGCAGTTTGAGGGTCAATGAGCAGTTCTTC	CASSLRVNEQFF
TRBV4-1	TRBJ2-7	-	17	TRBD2	TGCGCCAGCAGCAAGGGACTAGCGGGGGGAAAACCTAACGAGCAGTACTTC	CASSKGLAGGKPNEQYF
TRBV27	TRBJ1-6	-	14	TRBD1	TGTGCCAGCAGGGCACAGGGGGCAATTTCACCCCTCCACTTT	CASRAQGAISPLHF
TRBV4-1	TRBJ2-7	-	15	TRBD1	TGCGCCAGCAGCCAAGTCGCCGACAGGGGTTACGAGCAGTACTTC	CASSQVADRGYEQYF
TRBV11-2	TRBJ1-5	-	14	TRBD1	TGTGCCAGCAGCCTACAGGGGGGCAATCAGCCCCAGCATTTT	CASSLQGGNQPQHF
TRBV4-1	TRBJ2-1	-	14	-	TGCGCCAGCAGCCAAGTAGGCGGGGGCGCTGAGCAGTTCTTC	CASSQVGGGAEQFF
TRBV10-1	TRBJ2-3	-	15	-	TGCGCCAGCAGTGAGTCCGGCGGGAGCACAGATACGCAGTATTTT	CASSESGGSTDTQYF